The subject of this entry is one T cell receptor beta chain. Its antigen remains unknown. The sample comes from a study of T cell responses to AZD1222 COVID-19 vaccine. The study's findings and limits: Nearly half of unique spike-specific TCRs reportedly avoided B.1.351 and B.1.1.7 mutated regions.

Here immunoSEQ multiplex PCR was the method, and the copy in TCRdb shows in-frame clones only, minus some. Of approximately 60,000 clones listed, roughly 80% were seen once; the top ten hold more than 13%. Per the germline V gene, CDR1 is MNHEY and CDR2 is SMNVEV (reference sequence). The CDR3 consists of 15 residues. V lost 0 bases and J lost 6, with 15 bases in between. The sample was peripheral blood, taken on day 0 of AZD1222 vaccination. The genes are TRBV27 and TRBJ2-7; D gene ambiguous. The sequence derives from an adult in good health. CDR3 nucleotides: TGTGCCAGCAGTTTATCCCGGTTATCGGGCCCCGAGCAGTACTTC. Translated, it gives CASSLSRLSGPEQYF.